The entry below gives a single T cell receptor (beta chain) sequence along with its context. These data come from a study of early T cells in non-severe SARS-CoV-2 infection. TCRdb called the 5' RACE reads again in MiXCR, with one record for every CDR3 protein. Counted here are some 49,000 distinct CDR3 sequences, less than 9.5% occurring once; the ten biggest clones make up about 4.2%. The CDR3 is made up of 16 amino acids. CDR1 is MNHEY, CDR2 SMNVEV, per germline (reference sequence). V was cut by 4 bases and J by 0 bases, with 13 bases left in between. This chain joins TRBV27 and TRBJ1-5; the D is unclear. This receptor was taken from an adult who was a healthcare worker with PCR-confirmed SARS-CoV-2 infection or an uninfected control (not recorded which). The sequencing sample was made of whole blood. CDR3: CASSSAGGYSNQPQHF. The DNA of the CDR3 is TGTGCCAGCAGTTCAGCTGGCGGATATAGCAATCAGCCCCAGCATTTT.